This T cell receptor beta chain was identified in a study of T cell changes during pregnancy in multiple sclerosis. This table comes from immunoSEQ multiplex PCR, and its TCRdb copy is limited to in-frame clones, with some not included. The sample includes under 70,000 clones, around 94% of them seen just once. The ends lost 7 bases at V and 1 base at J; junction bases unmatched: 7. CDR3 length equals 14 residues. In germline, CDR1 is SGHDT, CDR2 YYEEEE. This rearrangement joins TRBV5-6 to TRBJ2-7; 8 nucleotides agree with TRBD1. The sample here was CD8+ T cells from peripheral blood mononuclear cells, taken after pregnancy. The source is a female donor with multiple sclerosis, enrolled in a pregnancy study. The CDR3: CASSSGGWSYEQYF. DNA of the CDR3: TGTGCCAGCTCATCAGGGGGCTGGTCCTACGAGCAGTACTTC.